This TCR beta chain stems from a study of cytomegalovirus exposure and HLA in healthy donors. The study's findings and limits: A missense variant in DCLRE1C was later tied to TCR beta V- and J-gene trimming.

PCR used 60 Vbeta primers and 13 Jbeta primers. Method: immunoSEQ multiplex PCR; TCRdb's copy keeps in-frame clones and lacks some. The data hold 110,000 or so clones, with around 68% observed a single time. The germline gives CDR1 ENHRY, CDR2 SYGVKD. Trimming took 10 bases from V and 3 from J, leaving 19 bases between them. The CDR3 covers 15 residues. In the case of this clone: Its target is unknown.

This TCR came from a woman between 40 and 50 years old in good health and CMV-seropositive. This chain uses TRBV10-3 with TRBJ2-1; D perhaps matches TRBD1 (6 bases). Sequences were obtained from PBMCs. CDR3 coding DNA: TGTGCCACTAAGACAGGTCAAGGGGACTACAATGAGCAGTTCTTC. It codes for CATKTGQGDYNEQFF.